The 23 T cell receptor beta chains below come from one sample, sequenced in a study of technical replicates of blood from a handful of donors. Using immunoSEQ multiplex PCR, the repertoire was profiled, and TCRdb retains in-frame clones only, with some absent. In the table there are about 95,000 clones, 90% to 95% of which are singletons. Sequenced input: T cells isolated from PBMCs. Receptor source: a human donor in good health.

The chain has TRBV4-2 and TRBJ2-5, with 9 positions matching TRBD2. Germline loops: CDR1 LGHNA, CDR2 YNFKEQ. There are 17 residues in the CDR3. J lost 9 bases, V lost 0 bases, and 14 bases had no gene match. The DNA of the CDR3 is TGTGCCAGCAGCCAAGAAAAGGGTTGGGGCGGGGGGGTGTCCCAGTACTTC. Encoded protein: CASSQEKGWGGGVSQYF.

This chain uses TRBV19 with TRBJ1-1; D unclear. Germline V gives CDR1 LNHDA, CDR2 SQIVND (reference sequence). There are 14 residues in the CDR3. Trimming left V 5 bases short and J 7 bases short, with 17 bases between. The CDR3 reads CASSALGPSGEAFF. The CDR3 bases are TGTGCCAGTAGTGCCCTCGGTCCCTCAGGTGAAGCTTTCTTT.

This clone was seen only once. The sample carries other DNA sequences with the same CDR3. The V gene is TRBV6-5, the J gene TRBJ2-3, with D possibly being TRBD2 (6 bases). This CDR3 has 11 residues. CDR1 is MNHEY, CDR2 SVGAGI, per germline. Between the trimmed V and J ends, which lost 5 bases and 6 bases, there was a span of 6 bases. CDR3 sequence (DNA): TGTGCCAGCAGTCGGGGGGATACGCAGTATTTT. This sequence encodes CASSRGDTQYF.

The chain employs TRBV19 and TRBJ2-4, with D perhaps matching TRBD2 (5 bases). V was pared by 3 bases and J by 4 bases, with 10 bases between. The CDR3 loop spans 14 amino acids. CDR1 LNHDA and CDR2 SQIVND come from the germline V gene (reference sequence). CDR3 amino acids: CASSISGKKNIQYF. The CDR3 DNA sequence: TGTGCCAGTAGTATTTCGGGGAAAAAAAACATTCAGTACTTC.

The genes are TRBV11-2 and TRBJ1-3, with a possible D match to TRBD1 (6 bases). The CDR3 extends over 18 amino acids. V lost 5 bases to trimming and J lost 6 bases, with 26 bases between them. Looked up from germline, CDR1 is SGHAT and CDR2 is FQNNGV. The chain's CDR3 is CASSTMRNPGHQLNTIYF. The DNA for the CDR3 is TGTGCCAGCAGCACAATGCGTAATCCGGGACACCAACTAAACACCATATATTTT.

This clone has more than one count but fewer than ten. The chain has TRBV14 and TRBJ1-5; 10 nucleotides line up with TRBD1. Germline V gene lookup returns CDR1 SGHDN and CDR2 FVKESK. The CDR3 length is 18 residues. With 0 bases clipped from V and 1 base from J, the junction kept 6 bases outside the gene matches. CDR3 coding DNA: TGTGCCAGCAGCCAAGAATCCCGGACAGGGGGGAGCAATCAGCCCCAGCATTTT. It yields the protein CASSQESRTGGSNQPQHF.

This sequence joins TRBV19 and TRBJ2-1, with 11 bases identical to TRBD2. CDR1 is LNHDA and CDR2 is SQIVND in the germline V gene (reference sequence). This CDR3 is built from 15 residues. The V gene end was trimmed by 6 bases and the J gene end by 5 bases; junction bases not matched to a gene: 6. The CDR3 DNA reads as TGTGCCAGTAGAACGCTAGCGGGAGGAAACAATGAGCAGTTCTTC. Its translation: CASRTLAGGNNEQFF.

The rearrangement uses TRBV25-1 and TRBJ1-1, with 7 positions matching TRBD1. Germline V gives CDR1 MGHDK, CDR2 SYGVNS. The length of the CDR3 is 12 residues. V trimming: 8 bases; J trimming: 7 bases; junction bases outside the gene matches: 7. CDR3 DNA: TGTGCCAGCTCTCGGGACAGATTTGAAGCTTTCTTT. Translated, it gives CASSRDRFEAFF.

This clone came up once. The genes are TRBV4-3 and TRBJ2-7, with 11 positions matching TRBD1. The trim removed 4 bases at V and 3 bases at J, leaving 2 bases unmatched. Per the germline V gene, CDR1 is LGHNA and CDR2 is YSLEER. This CDR3 contains 14 residues. CDR3 region: CASSPGTGGYEQYF. The DNA for the CDR3 is TGCGCCAGCAGCCCCGGGACAGGGGGCTACGAGCAGTACTTC.

The chain is built from TRBV11-2 and TRBJ2-1; 10 positions match TRBD2. The germline CDR1 and CDR2 sequences are SGHAT and FQNNGV. Trimming took 1 base from V and 6 from J; bases not matched to a gene: 9. The CDR3 spans 17 residues. CDR3: CASSLGQFEREGNEQFF. The CDR3 DNA is TGTGCCAGCAGCTTAGGTCAGTTCGAGCGGGAGGGCAATGAGCAGTTCTTC.

The chain employs TRBV6-6 and TRBJ2-1, with TRBD2 matching 12 bases. J was trimmed by 5 bases and V by 8 bases; bases with no gene match: 7. The CDR3 runs to 15 residues. Looked up from germline, CDR1 is MNHNY and CDR2 is SVGAGI (reference sequence). CDR3 DNA: TGTGCCAGCCGGAGACTAGCGGGAGACAACAATGAGCAGTTCTTC. Protein: CASRRLAGDNNEQFF.

The chain recombines TRBV13 with TRBJ1-3, with D unresolved. Trimming shortened V by 3 bases and J by 0 bases, and 9 bases separated the two germline ends. CDR3 length: 15 residues. The V gene's germline CDR1 is PRHDT and CDR2 FYEKMQ (reference sequence). The CDR3, as DNA: TGTGCCAGCAGCTTTCGGAGAGTCTCTGGAAACACCATATATTTT. Translated: CASSFRRVSGNTIYF.

The rearrangement links TRBV30 to TRBJ1-3; D is unclear. The CDR3 is 12 residues long. V dropped 0 bases and J dropped 5 bases, with 5 bases sitting between them. The germline V gene encodes CDR1 GTSNPN and CDR2 SVGIG (reference sequence). The CDR3 DNA reads as TGTGCCTGGAGTGTTTTTAGAAACACCATATATTTT. This gives the protein CAWSVFRNTIYF.

The chain links TRBV19 to TRBJ2-1; D ambiguous. CDR1 and CDR2 from the germline V gene are LNHDA and SQIVND (reference sequence). Trimming pared 6 bases from V and 0 bases from J, leaving 12 bases between. The CDR3 length is 15 residues. The DNA of the CDR3 is TGTGCCAGTAGCCTCTATCATAGCTCCTACAATGAGCAGTTCTTC. It encodes CASSLYHSSYNEQFF.

The chain recombines TRBV10-1 with TRBJ2-3; 7 bases match TRBD1. CDR1 and CDR2 (germline): WNHNN, SYGVQD (reference sequence). With 8 bases clipped from V and 4 bases from J, the junction kept 15 bases outside the gene matches. There are 16 residues in the CDR3. The CDR3: CASDILIDRVSDTQYF. Written as DNA, the CDR3 is TGCGCCAGCGATATATTAATAGACAGGGTGTCAGATACGCAGTATTTT.

The chain is built from TRBV11-3 and TRBJ1-3, with D possibly being TRBD1 (6 bases). CDR3 size: 14 residues. Germline V gives CDR1 SGHNT, CDR2 YENEEA. The V gene lost 5 bases and the J gene lost 5 bases, with 13 bases spanning the gap. The CDR3 sequence is CASSPGHFRNTIYF. The CDR3 bases are TGTGCCAGCAGCCCGGGACACTTTAGAAACACCATATATTTT.

The V gene is TRBV10-3, the J gene TRBJ1-3; D is ambiguous. The germline CDR1 and CDR2 sequences are ENHRY and SYGVKD. V shed 3 bases and J shed 0 bases, with 6 bases lying between them. The CDR3 is 14 amino acids. The CDR3 protein is CAISDLFSGNTIYF. Here the CDR3 DNA reads TGTGCCATCAGTGACCTATTCTCTGGAAACACCATATATTTT.

V gene TRBV19 combines with J gene TRBJ1-4, with 8 bases identical to TRBD1. CDR1 and CDR2 (germline): LNHDA, SQIVND (reference sequence). The V segment lost 4 bases and the J segment 7 bases; nucleotides outside the gene matches: 8. This CDR3 region has 15 residues. As DNA, the CDR3 is TGTGCCAGTAGTAGGTTGCAGGGGGCGGTTGAAAAACTGTTTTTT. Protein sequence: CASSRLQGAVEKLFF.

This chain joins TRBV4-1 and TRBJ2-5, with 12 positions matching TRBD1. The CDR3 is made up of 15 amino acids. Germline CDR1 is MGHRA and CDR2 is YSYEKL. V was pared by 8 bases and J by 6 bases, with 10 bases of the junction left unmatched. This CDR3 is CASRDPGQGAKTQYF. The CDR3, as DNA: TGCGCCAGCCGCGACCCGGGACAGGGGGCTAAGACCCAGTACTTC.

J is TRBJ2-3 and V is TRBV7-9, with a tentative D call TRBD2 (5 bases). Between the trimmed V and J ends, which lost 5 bases and 4 bases, there was a span of 19 bases. Per germline, CDR1 SEHNR and CDR2 FQNEAQ (reference sequence). The CDR3 is 16 residues long. The CDR3 spells CASSPRGRVDSDTQYF. DNA of the CDR3: TGTGCCAGCAGCCCACGGGGAAGGGTCGATTCAGATACGCAGTATTTT.

The rearrangement links TRBV7-2 to TRBJ2-7; tentatively, D is TRBD1 (6 bases). Deletions cut 2 bases from V and 3 bases from J, with 17 bases between. CDR3 length: 16 residues. Germline V lookup: CDR1 SGHTA, CDR2 FQGNSA. CDR3 sequence (DNA): TGTGCCAGCAGCTTAAGCGGTGGGGGCGCCCTCTACGAGCAGTACTTC. Translation gives CASSLSGGGALYEQYF.

The V gene is TRBV19, the J gene TRBJ1-1; 8 nucleotides agree with TRBD1. The germline gives CDR1 LNHDA, CDR2 SQIVND (reference sequence). The CDR3 sequence is 13 residues long. V dropped 5 bases and J dropped 10; count of bases not matched to a gene: 9. The CDR3 loop reads CASSSTGGQGAFF. CDR3 coding DNA: TGTGCCAGTAGTTCTACAGGGGGGCAGGGAGCTTTCTTT.

This chain links TRBV7-8 with TRBJ2-3; D gene uncertain. In germline, CDR1 is SGHVS, CDR2 FQNEAQ. V lost 5 bases and J lost 6, with 9 bases in between. The CDR3 totals 12 residues. The CDR3 sequence: CASSLVADTQYF. Written as DNA, the CDR3 is TGTGCCAGCAGCCTCGTCGCGGATACGCAGTATTTT. The whole variable domain, filled in from reference TRBV7-8 and TRBJ2-3, reads GAGVSQSPRYKVAKRGQDVALRCDPISGHVSLFWYQQALGQGPEFLTYFQNEAQLDKSGLPSDRFFAERPEGSVSTLKIQRTQQEDSAVYLCASSLVADTQYFGPGTRLTVL.